This entry concerns a single TCR beta chain. Its specificity is unknown. The sample is drawn from a study of cytomegalovirus exposure and HLA in healthy donors. The junction had 11 bases not matched to a gene; V was cut back by 4 bases and J by 3 bases. CDR1 is SGDLS, CDR2 YYNGEE, per germline. This CDR3 has 18 residues. Amplification used 60 Vbeta primers and 13 Jbeta primers. TCRdb's table, derived via immunoSEQ multiplex PCR, lists solely in-frame clones and lacks some. The sample lists some 150,000 clones, 60% to 80% occurring once. Findings and limits, study-wide: In a later analysis, a missense DCLRE1C variant was linked to TCR beta V- and J-gene trimming.

This sequence originates from a man aged 18 to 29 in good health and CMV-seropositive. The gene calls are TRBV9 and TRBJ2-1; the match to TRBD1 covers 12 bases. Input material: PBMCs. CDR3 in amino acids: CASSSGTGGFIGYNEQFF. The DNA for the CDR3 is TGTGCCAGCAGCTCCGGGACAGGGGGCTTTATCGGCTACAATGAGCAGTTCTTC.